This paragraph reports one TCR beta chain. The V and J ends lost 5 bases and 4 bases respectively, with 20 bases between them. The CDR3 totals 16 residues. The germline gives CDR1 SGHTA, CDR2 FQGTGA. The data were taken from a study of CD8 T cells in Susac syndrome. The RNA, 0.5 to 1 ug, was put through reverse transcription using random hexamers. TCR beta CDR3 was amplified by immunoSEQ multiplex PCR. This amplification extended across 54 Vbeta and 13 Jbeta segments. One entry per CDR3 protein results from TCRdb running MiXCR on the immunoSEQ multiplex PCR reads. The table includes about 160,000 distinct CDR3 sequences, roughly 93% detected once.

Sequencing was done on a sample of CD4+ T cells from PBMCs. The receptor comes from a human donor in good health. V and J are TRBV7-3 and TRBJ1-2; D possibly corresponds to TRBD1 (5 bases). The CDR3 sequence is CASSAFPGPSPYGYTF. In DNA form, the CDR3 reads TGTGCCAGCAGCGCTTTTCCGGGACCTAGCCCCTATGGCTACACCTTC.